This note documents a single T cell receptor beta chain sequence. Original processing notes: Estimates of nucleated cell counts were drawn from the amplification of reference gene primers. Data came from immunoSEQ multiplex PCR; TCRdb stores just in-frame clones and leaves some out. The DNA gave D and trimming, while V, J and clone size come from that table. The sample includes about 130,000 clones, around four fifths of them seen just once. The data are from a study of blood T cell repertoires in COVID-19. From germline, CDR1 is SGHRS and CDR2 YFSETQ. The V end lost 2 bases, the J end lost 8 bases, and 11 bases lay between the germline ends. This CDR3 region has 14 residues.

Sequencing was performed on peripheral blood. V gene TRBV5-1 combines with J gene TRBJ1-6; D not certain. This clonotype was obtained from a man older than 75 with COVID-19, enrolled during active disease. CDR3 protein: CASSFAGRDSPLHF. The CDR3 DNA is TGCGCCAGCAGCTTTGCGGGCAGAGATTCACCCCTCCACTTT.